This entry is about one T cell receptor beta chain. Its specificity is not known. The CDR3 loop spans 13 amino acids. Trimming took 4 bases from V and 5 from J; bases not matched to a gene: 6. Germline loops: CDR1 SGDLS, CDR2 YYNGEE. Libraries were prepared by immunoSEQ multiplex PCR; TCRdb keeps only in-frame clonotypes and omits some of them. The sample shows about 43,000 clones, roughly 95% of them seen only once. This entry comes from a study of graft-versus-host responses after intestinal transplantation. Overall study context: In this cohort, recipients had multivisceral, liver-intestinal, or isolated intestinal transplants. Every transplant recipient was induced with anti-thymocyte globulin, then maintained on tacrolimus and steroids for two to four years.

Points from the study as a whole: Individuals who had graft-donor T cell macrochimerism had allografts that showed high graft-versus-host to host-versus-graft clonal ratios. GvH clones surfaced in recipient marrow, some emerging earlier in ileum or blood.

The receptor was isolated from a human patient who received an intestinal transplant, so some T cells may come from the graft donor. The rearrangement joins TRBV9 to TRBJ2-7; 7 nucleotides align to TRBD1. This material consisted of PBMCs, taken roughly 51 weeks after intestinal transplant. The CDR3 is CASSRTGADEQYF. In DNA, the CDR3 is TGTGCCAGCAGCCGGACAGGTGCCGACGAGCAGTACTTC.